The clone carrying this T cell receptor (beta chain) has just a few counts. Germline CDR1 and CDR2: MNHEY and SMNVEV (reference sequence). This CDR3 has 12 amino acids. V dropped 5 bases and J dropped 9 bases, with 13 bases sitting between them. The source of the sample is a study of shared clonotypes between healthy human individuals. Unsorted PBMC DNA sequencing spanned ten immunoSEQ deep assay plates. Assay: immunoSEQ multiplex PCR; the TCRdb copy retains only in-frame clones and omits some. The data hold fewer than 550,000 clones, with 75% to 80% observed a single time. The source material was PBMCs. The TCR was taken from a woman aged 40 to 50 in good health. Some clones in this sample may be carry-over from other donors' samples. The chain couples TRBV27 to TRBJ2-5; D may match TRBD1 or TRBD2 (6 bases each). CDR3 protein: CASSPTGAAQYF. The DNA for the CDR3 is TGTGCCAGCAGTCCAACGGGGGCGGCCCAGTACTTC.